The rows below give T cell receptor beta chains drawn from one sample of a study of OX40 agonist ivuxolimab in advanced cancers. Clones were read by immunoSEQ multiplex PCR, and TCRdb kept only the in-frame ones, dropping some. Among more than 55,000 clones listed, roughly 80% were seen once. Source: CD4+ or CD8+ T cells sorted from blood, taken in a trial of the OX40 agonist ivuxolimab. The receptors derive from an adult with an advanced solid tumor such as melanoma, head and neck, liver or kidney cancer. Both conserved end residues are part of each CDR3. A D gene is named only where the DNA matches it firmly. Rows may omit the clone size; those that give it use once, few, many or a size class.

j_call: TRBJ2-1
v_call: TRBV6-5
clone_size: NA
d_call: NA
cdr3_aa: CASRSLGAEQFF
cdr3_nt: TGTGCCAGCAGATCTCTAGGAGCCGAGCAGTTCTTC

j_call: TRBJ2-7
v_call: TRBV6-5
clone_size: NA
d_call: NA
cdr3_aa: CASSSILAKQYF
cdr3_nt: TGTGCCAGCAGTTCAATATTAGCGAAGCAGTACTTC

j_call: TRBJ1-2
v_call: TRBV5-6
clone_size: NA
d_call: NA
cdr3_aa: CASSFSIQSHGYTF
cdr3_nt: TGTGCCAGCAGCTTTAGTATACAGTCGCATGGCTACACCTTC

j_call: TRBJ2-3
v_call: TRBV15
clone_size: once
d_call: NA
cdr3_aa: CATSLPGVSTDTQYF
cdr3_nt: TGTGCCACCAGCCTCCCGGGGGTTAGCACAGATACGCAGTATTTT

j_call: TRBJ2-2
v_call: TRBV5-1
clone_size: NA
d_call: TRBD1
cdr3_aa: CASSSDRGETGELFF
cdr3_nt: TGCGCCAGCAGCTCCGACAGGGGAGAGACCGGGGAGCTGTTTTTT

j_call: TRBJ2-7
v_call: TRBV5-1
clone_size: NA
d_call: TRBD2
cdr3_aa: CASRLTSGSPHEQYF
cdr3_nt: TGCGCCAGCCGTTTAACTAGCGGGAGTCCCCACGAGCAGTACTTC

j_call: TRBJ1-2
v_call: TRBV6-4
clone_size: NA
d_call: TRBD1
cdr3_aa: CASSAGTGGAERGYTF
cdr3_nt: TGTGCCAGCAGTGCGGGGACAGGGGGCGCGGAACGGGGCTACACCTTC

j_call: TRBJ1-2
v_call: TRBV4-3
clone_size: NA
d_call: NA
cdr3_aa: CASSQDRGTDGYTF
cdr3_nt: TGCGCCAGCAGCCAAGATCGAGGGACGGATGGCTACACCTTC

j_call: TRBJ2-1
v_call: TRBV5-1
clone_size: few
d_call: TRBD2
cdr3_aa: CASSLLWRKAGVSEQFF
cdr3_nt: TGCGCCAGCAGCTTGTTGTGGCGAAAAGCGGGAGTCAGTGAGCAGTTCTTC

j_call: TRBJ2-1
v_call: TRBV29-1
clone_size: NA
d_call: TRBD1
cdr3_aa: CSVALTGQFNEQFF
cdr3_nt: TGCAGCGTTGCCTTAACGGGACAGTTCAATGAGCAGTTCTTC

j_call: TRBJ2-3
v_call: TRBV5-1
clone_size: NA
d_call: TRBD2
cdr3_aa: CASRGSGASTDTQYF
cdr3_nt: TGCGCCAGCAGGGGTAGCGGGGCTAGCACAGATACGCAGTATTTT

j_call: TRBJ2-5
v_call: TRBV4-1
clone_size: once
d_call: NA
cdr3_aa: CASSQDGRGLETQYF
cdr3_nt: TGCGCCAGCAGCCAAGATGGCCGGGGATTGGAGACCCAGTACTTC

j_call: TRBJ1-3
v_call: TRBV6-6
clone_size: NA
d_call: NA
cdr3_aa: CASSYSGPQGSNTIYF
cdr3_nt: TGTGCCAGCAGTTACTCGGGGCCTCAAGGGTCAAACACCATATATTTT

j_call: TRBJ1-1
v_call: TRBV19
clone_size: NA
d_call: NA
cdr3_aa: CATEKNRQTREAFF
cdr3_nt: TGTGCCACCGAAAAAAATAGACAGACCCGAGAAGCTTTCTTT

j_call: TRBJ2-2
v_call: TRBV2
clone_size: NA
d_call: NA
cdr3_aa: CASSEDFTGELFF
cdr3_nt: TGTGCCAGCAGTGAGGACTTCACTGGGGAGCTGTTTTTT

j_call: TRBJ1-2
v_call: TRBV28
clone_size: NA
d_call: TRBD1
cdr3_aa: CASSFQQDRVGYTF
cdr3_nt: TGTGCCAGCAGTTTTCAACAGGACAGGGTTGGCTACACCTTC

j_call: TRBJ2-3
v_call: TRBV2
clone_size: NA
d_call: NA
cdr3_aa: CASSVLATQYF
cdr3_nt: TGTGCCAGCAGTGTACTCGCTACGCAGTATTTT

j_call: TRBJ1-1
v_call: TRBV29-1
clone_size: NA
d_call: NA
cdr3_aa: CSVCNEHGGNTEAFF
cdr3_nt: TGCAGCGTTTGTAACGAACACGGAGGCAACACTGAAGCTTTCTTT

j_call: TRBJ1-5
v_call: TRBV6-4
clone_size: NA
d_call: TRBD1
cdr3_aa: CASTPQGDNQPQHF
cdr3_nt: TGTGCCAGCACCCCTCAGGGGGACAATCAGCCCCAGCATTTT

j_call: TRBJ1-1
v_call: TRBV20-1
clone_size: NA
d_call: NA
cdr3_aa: CSAGMNTEAFF
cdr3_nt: TGCAGTGCGGGAATGAACACTGAAGCTTTCTTT

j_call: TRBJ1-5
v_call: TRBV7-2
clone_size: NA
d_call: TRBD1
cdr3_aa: CATRRGDRGLTYQPQHF
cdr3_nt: TGTGCCACCAGGAGAGGGGACAGGGGGCTAACATATCAGCCCCAGCATTTT

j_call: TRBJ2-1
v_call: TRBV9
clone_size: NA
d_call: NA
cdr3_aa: CASSANGNEQFF
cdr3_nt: TGTGCCAGCAGCGCCAACGGCAATGAGCAGTTCTTC

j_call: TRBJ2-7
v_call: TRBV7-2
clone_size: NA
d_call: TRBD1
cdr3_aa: CASSPQGVPIYEQYF
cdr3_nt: TGTGCCAGCAGCCCACAGGGGGTCCCCATTTACGAGCAGTACTTC

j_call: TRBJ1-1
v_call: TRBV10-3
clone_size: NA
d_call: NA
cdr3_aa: CAISDREGSEAFF
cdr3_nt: TGTGCCATCAGTGACAGGGAGGGCTCTGAAGCTTTCTTT

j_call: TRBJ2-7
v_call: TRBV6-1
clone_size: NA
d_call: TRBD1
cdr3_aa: CASKRQGAWEQYF
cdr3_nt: TGTGCCAGCAAACGACAGGGGGCTTGGGAGCAGTACTTC

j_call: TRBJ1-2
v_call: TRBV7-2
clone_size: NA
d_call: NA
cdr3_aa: CASSLGPRTHYGYTF
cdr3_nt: TGTGCCAGCAGCCTCGGACCCCGGACTCACTATGGCTACACCTTC

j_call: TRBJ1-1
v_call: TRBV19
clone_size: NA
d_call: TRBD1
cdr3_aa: CASSIYQLRGGTEAFF
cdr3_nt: TGTGCCAGTAGTATCTATCAGCTCAGGGGGGGCACTGAAGCTTTCTTT

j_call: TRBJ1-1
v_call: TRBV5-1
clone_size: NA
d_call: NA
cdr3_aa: CASSLDGSRSEAFF
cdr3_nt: TGCGCCAGCAGCTTGGACGGTTCGAGGTCTGAAGCTTTCTTT

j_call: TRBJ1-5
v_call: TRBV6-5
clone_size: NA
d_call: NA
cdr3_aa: CASSSQMGDQPQHF
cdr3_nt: TGTGCCAGCAGTAGTCAGATGGGAGATCAGCCCCAGCATTTT

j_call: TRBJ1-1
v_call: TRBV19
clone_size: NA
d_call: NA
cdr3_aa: CASSTRDPKGAFF
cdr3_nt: TGTGCCAGTAGTACCCGGGACCCCAAAGGGGCTTTCTTT

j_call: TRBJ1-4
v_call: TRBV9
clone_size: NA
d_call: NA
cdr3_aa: CASSVGQNEKLFF
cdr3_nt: TGTGCCAGCAGCGTAGGACAGAATGAAAAACTGTTTTTT

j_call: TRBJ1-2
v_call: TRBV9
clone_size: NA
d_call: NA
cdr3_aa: CASSVGVAGDYGYTF
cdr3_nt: TGTGCCAGCAGCGTAGGGGTAGCGGGGGACTATGGCTACACCTTC

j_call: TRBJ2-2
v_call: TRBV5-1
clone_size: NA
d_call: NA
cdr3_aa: CASTFFPVAGATGELFF
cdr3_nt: TGCGCCAGCACCTTTTTTCCCGTCGCGGGGGCCACCGGGGAGCTGTTTTTT

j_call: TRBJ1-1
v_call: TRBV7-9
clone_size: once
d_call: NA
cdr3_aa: CASSLETVEAFF
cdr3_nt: TGTGCCAGCAGCTTAGAGACGGTTGAAGCTTTCTTT

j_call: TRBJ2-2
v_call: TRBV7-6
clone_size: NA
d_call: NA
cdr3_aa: CASRTEQGGTGELFF
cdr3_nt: TGTGCCAGCAGGACGGAACAGGGTGGAACCGGGGAGCTGTTTTTT

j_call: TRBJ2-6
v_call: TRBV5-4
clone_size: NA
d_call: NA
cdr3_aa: CASSLVQGSGANVLTF
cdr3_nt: TGTGCCAGCAGCTTGGTCCAGGGATCTGGGGCCAACGTCCTGACTTTC

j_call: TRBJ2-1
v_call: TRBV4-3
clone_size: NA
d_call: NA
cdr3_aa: CASSQDPRADYNEQFF
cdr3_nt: TGCGCCAGCAGCCAAGATCCACGAGCGGATTACAATGAGCAGTTCTTC

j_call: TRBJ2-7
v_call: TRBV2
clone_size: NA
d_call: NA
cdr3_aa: CASSEGTAYEQYF
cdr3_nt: TGTGCCAGCAGTGAAGGGACAGCCTACGAGCAGTACTTC

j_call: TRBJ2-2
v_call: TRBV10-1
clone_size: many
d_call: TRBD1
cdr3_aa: CASSDTGGSAGELFF
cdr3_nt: TGCGCCAGCAGTGATACAGGGGGTTCGGCCGGGGAGCTGTTTTTT

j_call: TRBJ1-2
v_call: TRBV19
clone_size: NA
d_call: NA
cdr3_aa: CASSIYGFGYGYTF
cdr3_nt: TGTGCCAGTAGTATCTATGGGTTCGGCTATGGCTACACCTTC

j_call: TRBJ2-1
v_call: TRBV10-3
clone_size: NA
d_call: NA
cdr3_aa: CAISELTGSGEQFF
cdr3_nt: TGTGCCATCAGTGAATTAACAGGATCTGGCGAGCAGTTCTTC

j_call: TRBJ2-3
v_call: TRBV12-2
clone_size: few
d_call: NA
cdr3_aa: CASRLYCGGSTDTQYF
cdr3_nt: TGTGCAAGTCGCTTGTACTGTGGCGGGAGCACAGATACGCAGTATTTT

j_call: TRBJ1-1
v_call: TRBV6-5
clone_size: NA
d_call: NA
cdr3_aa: CASSLGISTEAFF
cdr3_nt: TGTGCCAGCAGCTTGGGGATTTCCACTGAAGCTTTCTTT

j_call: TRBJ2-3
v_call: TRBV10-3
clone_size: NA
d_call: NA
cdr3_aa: CAISESGSTDTQYF
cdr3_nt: TGTGCCATCAGTGAGTCGGGAAGCACAGATACGCAGTATTTT

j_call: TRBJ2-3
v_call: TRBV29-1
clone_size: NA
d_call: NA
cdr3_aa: CSVGGSDREQYF
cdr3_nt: TGCAGCGTTGGGGGTTCGGACAGAGAGCAGTATTTT

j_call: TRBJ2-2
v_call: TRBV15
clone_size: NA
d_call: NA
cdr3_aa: CATSRYLAGNTGELFF
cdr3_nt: TGTGCCACCAGCAGATACCTAGCCGGTAACACCGGGGAGCTGTTTTTT

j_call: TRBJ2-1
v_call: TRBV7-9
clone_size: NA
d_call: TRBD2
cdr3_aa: CASRLAGYNEQFF
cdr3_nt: TGTGCCAGCAGGCTAGCGGGATACAATGAGCAGTTCTTC

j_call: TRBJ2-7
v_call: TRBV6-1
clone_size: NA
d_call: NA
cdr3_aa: CASSEKGQGMSSYEQYF
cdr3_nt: TGTGCCAGCAGTGAGAAGGGGCAGGGTATGTCCTCCTACGAGCAGTACTTC

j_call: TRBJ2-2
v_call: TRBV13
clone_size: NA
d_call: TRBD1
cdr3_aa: CASSLAGGHGELFF
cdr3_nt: TGTGCCAGCAGCTTAGCAGGGGGCCACGGGGAGCTGTTTTTT

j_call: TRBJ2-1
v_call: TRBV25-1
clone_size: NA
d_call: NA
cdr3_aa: CASRESGSSYNEQFF
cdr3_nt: TGTGCCAGCAGAGAGTCCGGGAGCTCCTACAATGAGCAGTTCTTC

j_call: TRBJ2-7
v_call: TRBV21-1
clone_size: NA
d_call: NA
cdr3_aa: CASSKVEGSPYEQYF
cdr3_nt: TGTGCCAGCAGCAAAGTAGAGGGCAGTCCCTACGAGCAGTACTTC

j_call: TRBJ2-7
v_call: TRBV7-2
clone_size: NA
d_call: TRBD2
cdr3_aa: CASSLTSGNSYEQYF
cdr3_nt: TGTGCCAGCAGCCTTACTAGCGGGAATTCCTACGAGCAGTACTTC